The rows below give T cell receptor beta chains drawn from one sample of a study of blood T cell repertoires in COVID-19. This table comes from immunoSEQ multiplex PCR, and its TCRdb copy is limited to in-frame clones, with some not included. The profile shows some 210,000 clones, approximately 90% of them singletons. Sequenced material: PBMCs or T cells enriched from blood (not recorded which). These receptors were taken from a man between 18 and 35 years old with acute COVID-19. CDR3s include the opening cysteine and the closing phenylalanine or tryptophan. The order of the fields is clone size, J gene, D gene, V gene, CDR3 protein, CDR3 DNA. D genes are given only for firm matches. Rows may omit the clone size; those that give it use once, few, many or a size class.

clone_size: NA
j_call: TRBJ2-7
d_call: NA
v_call: TRBV6-6
cdr3_aa: CASSPQIYEQYF
cdr3_nt: TGTGCCAGCAGTCCTCAGATCTACGAGCAGTACTTC

clone_size: NA
j_call: TRBJ2-1
d_call: TRBD1
v_call: TRBV4-2
cdr3_aa: CASSLYGQGQGQFF
cdr3_nt: TGTGCCAGCAGCCTATATGGACAGGGGCAGGGGCAGTTCTTC

clone_size: NA
j_call: TRBJ1-3
d_call: NA
v_call: TRBV5-1
cdr3_aa: CASSLSAGFGNTIYF
cdr3_nt: TGCGCCAGCAGCTTGTCGGCAGGGTTTGGAAACACCATATATTTT

clone_size: few
j_call: TRBJ2-3
d_call: TRBD2
v_call: TRBV6-1
cdr3_aa: CASSETSGSADTQYF
cdr3_nt: TGTGCCAGCAGTGAGACTAGCGGGTCCGCAGATACGCAGTATTTT

clone_size: NA
j_call: TRBJ1-2
d_call: TRBD1
v_call: TRBV28
cdr3_aa: CASSLGQGAGYTF
cdr3_nt: TGTGCCAGCAGTTTAGGACAGGGGGCGGGCTACACCTTC

clone_size: NA
j_call: TRBJ1-5
d_call: NA
v_call: TRBV2
cdr3_aa: CASSGRGGNQPQHF
cdr3_nt: TGTGCCAGCAGTGGCAGGGGTGGCAATCAGCCCCAGCATTTT

clone_size: NA
j_call: TRBJ2-7
d_call: TRBD1
v_call: TRBV28
cdr3_aa: CASRPSGGSSYEQYF
cdr3_nt: TGTGCCAGCAGGCCCTCAGGGGGCAGTTCCTACGAGCAGTACTTC

clone_size: few
j_call: TRBJ1-1
d_call: NA
v_call: TRBV10-3
cdr3_aa: CAIRPIRGLNTEAFF
cdr3_nt: TGTGCCATCAGGCCAATCAGGGGACTAAACACTGAAGCTTTCTTT

clone_size: NA
j_call: TRBJ2-1
d_call: NA
v_call: TRBV13
cdr3_aa: CASSPSNRPSSYNEQFF
cdr3_nt: TGTGCCAGCAGCCCCAGTAACAGGCCCTCCTCCTACAATGAGCAGTTCTTC

clone_size: NA
j_call: TRBJ2-1
d_call: TRBD1
v_call: TRBV28
cdr3_aa: CATQGARYEQFF
cdr3_nt: TGTGCCACCCAGGGGGCTCGGTATGAGCAGTTCTTC

clone_size: NA
j_call: TRBJ1-2
d_call: NA
v_call: TRBV10-3
cdr3_aa: CAISNPGGGYGYTF
cdr3_nt: TGTGCCATCAGTAATCCCGGCGGCGGCTATGGCTACACCTTC

clone_size: NA
j_call: TRBJ2-1
d_call: TRBD1
v_call: TRBV27
cdr3_aa: CASTGTGVYNEQFF
cdr3_nt: TGTGCCAGCACCGGGACAGGAGTCTACAATGAGCAGTTCTTC

clone_size: NA
j_call: TRBJ1-6
d_call: NA
v_call: TRBV11-3
cdr3_aa: CASSLAARGYNSPLHF
cdr3_nt: TGTGCCAGCAGCTTAGCAGCTCGGGGTTATAATTCACCCCTCCACTTT

clone_size: NA
j_call: TRBJ2-7
d_call: NA
v_call: TRBV14
cdr3_aa: CASSQVPTLFSYEQYF
cdr3_nt: TGTGCCAGCAGCCAAGTTCCTACTTTATTCTCCTACGAGCAGTACTTC

clone_size: NA
j_call: TRBJ2-7
d_call: NA
v_call: TRBV5-1
cdr3_aa: CASSLVGAQDYEQYF
cdr3_nt: TGCGCCAGCAGCTTGGTGGGGGCGCAAGACTACGAGCAGTACTTC

clone_size: NA
j_call: TRBJ1-3
d_call: TRBD1
v_call: TRBV27
cdr3_aa: CASSRGQGAGTIYF
cdr3_nt: TGTGCCAGCAGCCGGGGACAGGGGGCTGGGACCATATATTTT

clone_size: NA
j_call: TRBJ2-7
d_call: TRBD1
v_call: TRBV6-5
cdr3_aa: CASSYSGQGAKEQYF
cdr3_nt: TGTGCCAGCAGTTACTCCGGACAGGGGGCGAAAGAGCAGTACTTC

clone_size: NA
j_call: TRBJ1-3
d_call: TRBD1
v_call: TRBV9
cdr3_aa: CASSRPQGAGGNTIYF
cdr3_nt: TGTGCCAGCAGCCGGCCCCAGGGGGCGGGTGGAAACACCATATATTTT

clone_size: few
j_call: TRBJ2-1
d_call: TRBD1
v_call: TRBV5-6
cdr3_aa: CASSSLDRDYNEQFF
cdr3_nt: TGTGCCAGCAGCTCGCTCGACAGGGACTACAATGAGCAGTTCTTC

clone_size: once
j_call: TRBJ2-7
d_call: TRBD2
v_call: TRBV11-3
cdr3_aa: CASSPLSGGSYEQYF
cdr3_nt: TGTGCCAGCAGCCCGCTTAGCGGGGGCTCCTACGAGCAGTACTTC

clone_size: NA
j_call: TRBJ2-1
d_call: TRBD1
v_call: TRBV24-1
cdr3_aa: CATSEGTGGAYNEQFF
cdr3_nt: TGTGCCACCAGTGAAGGGACAGGGGGCGCATACAATGAGCAGTTCTTC

clone_size: NA
j_call: TRBJ1-1
d_call: NA
v_call: TRBV14
cdr3_aa: CASSTGFNTEAFF
cdr3_nt: TGTGCCAGCAGCACCGGGTTTAACACTGAAGCTTTCTTT

clone_size: NA
j_call: TRBJ1-1
d_call: NA
v_call: TRBV5-1
cdr3_aa: CASSLGVGGNTEAFF
cdr3_nt: TGCGCCAGCAGCTTGGGAGTAGGGGGGAACACTGAAGCTTTCTTT

clone_size: NA
j_call: TRBJ2-7
d_call: NA
v_call: TRBV27
cdr3_aa: CASSLSGTFYEQYF
cdr3_nt: TGTGCCAGCAGTTTATCCGGGACATTCTACGAGCAGTACTTC

clone_size: few
j_call: TRBJ2-7
d_call: TRBD2
v_call: TRBV10-2
cdr3_aa: CASSDQTSGSYEQYF
cdr3_nt: TGCGCCAGCAGTGACCAGACTAGCGGGAGCTACGAGCAGTACTTC

clone_size: NA
j_call: TRBJ2-1
d_call: NA
v_call: TRBV27
cdr3_aa: CASSLTGRDVDEQFF
cdr3_nt: TGTGCCAGCAGTTTAACGGGCAGGGATGTGGATGAGCAGTTCTTC

clone_size: NA
j_call: TRBJ2-1
d_call: NA
v_call: TRBV19
cdr3_aa: CASSIDRGGRWNEQFF
cdr3_nt: TGTGCCAGTAGTATAGATAGGGGGGGACGGTGGAATGAGCAGTTCTTC

clone_size: NA
j_call: TRBJ1-6
d_call: NA
v_call: TRBV12-5
cdr3_aa: CASGVTGNSPLHF
cdr3_nt: TGTGCTAGTGGTGTGACGGGAAATTCACCCCTCCACTTT

clone_size: NA
j_call: TRBJ2-2
d_call: TRBD1
v_call: TRBV5-8
cdr3_aa: CASSSYTGVRAGELFF
cdr3_nt: TGTGCCAGCAGCTCCTACACAGGGGTGAGGGCCGGGGAGCTGTTTTTT

clone_size: NA
j_call: TRBJ2-1
d_call: NA
v_call: TRBV30
cdr3_aa: CACLKGYSYNEQFF
cdr3_nt: TGTGCCTGCTTAAAGGGGTATTCCTACAATGAGCAGTTCTTC

clone_size: NA
j_call: TRBJ2-5
d_call: NA
v_call: TRBV12-5
cdr3_aa: CASGAGQQETQYF
cdr3_nt: TGTGCTAGTGGTGCGGGCCAACAAGAGACCCAGTACTTC

clone_size: once
j_call: TRBJ1-5
d_call: TRBD1
v_call: TRBV6-5
cdr3_aa: CASSLGQGNQPQHF
cdr3_nt: TGTGCCAGCAGTCTGGGACAGGGAAATCAGCCCCAGCATTTT

clone_size: NA
j_call: TRBJ2-5
d_call: TRBD1
v_call: TRBV30
cdr3_aa: CAWNPGQGGETQYF
cdr3_nt: TGTGCCTGGAATCCGGGACAGGGTGGGGAGACCCAGTACTTC

clone_size: few
j_call: TRBJ1-3
d_call: NA
v_call: TRBV14
cdr3_aa: CASSSDSSGNTIYF
cdr3_nt: TGTGCCAGCAGCTCCGACAGCTCTGGAAACACCATATATTTT

clone_size: once
j_call: TRBJ2-1
d_call: NA
v_call: TRBV27
cdr3_aa: CASSQSNRVNEQFF
cdr3_nt: TGTGCCAGCAGTCAAAGTAACAGGGTAAATGAGCAGTTCTTC

clone_size: NA
j_call: TRBJ2-3
d_call: TRBD2
v_call: TRBV7-9
cdr3_aa: CASSRLLYQREGTDTQYF
cdr3_nt: TGTGCCAGCAGCCGACTTCTATATCAGCGGGAGGGGACAGATACGCAGTATTTT

clone_size: NA
j_call: TRBJ1-1
d_call: NA
v_call: TRBV15
cdr3_aa: CATSQQENTEAFF
cdr3_nt: TGTGCCACCAGCCAGCAGGAGAACACTGAAGCTTTCTTT

clone_size: NA
j_call: TRBJ2-7
d_call: TRBD1
v_call: TRBV28
cdr3_aa: CASSDRVSYEQYF
cdr3_nt: TGTGCCAGCAGCGACAGGGTGTCCTACGAGCAGTACTTC

clone_size: NA
j_call: TRBJ2-5
d_call: TRBD1
v_call: TRBV4-3
cdr3_aa: CASSQDLGDRGLTQYF
cdr3_nt: TGCGCCAGCAGCCAAGATTTAGGGGACAGGGGCTTGACCCAGTACTTC

clone_size: NA
j_call: TRBJ1-1
d_call: NA
v_call: TRBV11-2
cdr3_aa: CASSLGTSLEAFF
cdr3_nt: TGTGCCAGCAGCTTGGGCACTAGTCTTGAAGCTTTCTTT

clone_size: NA
j_call: TRBJ1-4
d_call: TRBD1
v_call: TRBV6-5
cdr3_aa: CASRAGQGNEKLFF
cdr3_nt: TGTGCCAGCAGGGCGGGACAGGGGAATGAAAAACTGTTTTTT

clone_size: NA
j_call: TRBJ1-1
d_call: NA
v_call: TRBV19
cdr3_aa: CASNPLAGATEAFF
cdr3_nt: TGTGCCAGTAACCCCCTGGCAGGGGCAACTGAAGCTTTCTTT

clone_size: NA
j_call: TRBJ1-1
d_call: TRBD1
v_call: TRBV29-1
cdr3_aa: CSGDRVRDTEAFF
cdr3_nt: TGCAGCGGGGACAGGGTACGGGACACTGAAGCTTTCTTT

clone_size: NA
j_call: TRBJ2-5
d_call: NA
v_call: TRBV6-5
cdr3_aa: CASSSTRGWETQYF
cdr3_nt: TGTGCCAGCAGTTCGACAAGGGGGTGGGAGACCCAGTACTTC